This T cell receptor (beta chain) is drawn from a study of control samples from healthy donors and cancer patients. This CDR3 contains 16 residues. The V gene's germline CDR1 is SGHDT and CDR2 YYEEEE. Trimming pared 1 base from V and 1 base from J, leaving 9 bases between. Profiling relied on immunoSEQ multiplex PCR, and the TCRdb table lists in-frame clones only, not all of them. The sample has 100,000 to 150,000 clones, about 88% seen once. Sequenced input: blood. The V gene is TRBV5-6, the J gene TRBJ2-6; tentatively, D is TRBD1 (5 bases). The receptor was derived from a man aged 50 or older in good health. The CDR3 bases are TGTGCCAGCAGCTTGATAGGGGTTTCTGGGGCCAACGTCCTGACTTTC. It specifies CASSLIGVSGANVLTF.